This T cell receptor beta chain was retrieved from a study of T cell repertoires in cytomegalovirus infection. The wider study: Indicated by public TCR beta signatures were CMV infection and matching HLA type. Study-wide findings and caveats: Dominant in the ex vivo response were TCR beta clonotypes restricted by HLA-C and specific for CMV. Of the TCR beta families, the public ones yielded a cumulative frequency that identified carriers of CMV plus the relevant HLA.

To note about this clonotype: Its specificity is not known.

A single record per CDR3 protein comes from TCRdb applying MiXCR to the reads. The table includes about 180,000 distinct CDR3 sequences, about 18% detected once. V shed 3 bases, J shed 2 bases, and the junction held 10 bases outside the gene matches. Germline CDR1 and CDR2: MNHEY and SVGAGI. The CDR3 totals 18 residues. The chain employs TRBV6-5 and TRBJ2-3; TRBD2 agrees at 11 bases. The sequencing sample was made of CD8+ T cells from PBMCs. The clonotype originates from a human donor in good health (CMV status not recorded). Some clones in this sample may be carry-over from other donors' samples. CDR3: CASSYSSGGLYDTDTQYF. CDR3 nucleotides: TGTGCCAGCAGTTATTCTAGCGGGGGGTTATACGACACAGATACGCAGTATTTT.